A selection of T cell receptor beta chains follows, all from one sample in a study of blood T cell repertoires in COVID-19. Sequencing was performed with immunoSEQ multiplex PCR; in TCRdb, only in-frame clones are kept and a portion is missing. The sample has about 250,000 clones, approximately 88% seen once. The specimen was peripheral blood. Source of these receptors: a woman in her 30s with acute or convalescent COVID-19. The CDR3 runs from the conserved cysteine through the conserved F or W. Each record gives: V gene, J gene, clone size, D gene, CDR3 protein, CDR3 DNA. A D gene is named only where the DNA matches it firmly. Not all rows give a size; the values are once, few, many and, for expanded clones, a class.

TRBV6-4	TRBJ2-3	-	TRBD2	CASSPLAGGGTDTQYF	TGTGCCAGCAGTCCACTAGCGGGAGGCGGCACAGATACGCAGTATTTT
TRBV29-1	TRBJ2-3	-	-	CSVNRVRADTQYF	TGCAGCGTTAACAGGGTTCGGGCAGATACGCAGTATTTT
TRBV5-6	TRBJ2-5	once	TRBD1	CASSLTGAWETQYF	TGTGCCAGCAGCTTGACAGGGGCATGGGAGACCCAGTACTTC
TRBV9	TRBJ2-3	-	-	CASSAGDYLTDTQYF	TGTGCCAGCAGCGCAGGGGACTACCTAACAGATACGCAGTATTTT
TRBV6-1	TRBJ2-3	few	-	CASSEYQITDTQYF	TGTGCCAGCAGTGAATATCAGATCACAGATACGCAGTATTTT
TRBV5-4	TRBJ2-1	-	TRBD2	CASSGTSGYNEQFF	TGTGCCAGCAGCGGGACTAGCGGATACAATGAGCAGTTCTTC
TRBV10-3	TRBJ2-3	few	TRBD2	CAISESRREGTDTQYF	TGTGCCATCAGTGAGTCACGGCGGGAGGGCACAGATACGCAGTATTTT
TRBV6-5	TRBJ1-1	few	TRBD1	CATKTGGKGEAFF	TGTGCCACAAAAACAGGGGGCAAGGGTGAAGCTTTCTTT
TRBV5-6	TRBJ2-7	-	TRBD1	CASSPVWTGSYEQYF	TGTGCCAGCAGCCCGGTGTGGACAGGGTCCTACGAGCAGTACTTC
TRBV28	TRBJ2-7	once	TRBD2	CASSFIAGAEQYF	TGTGCCAGCAGTTTCATAGCGGGAGCCGAGCAGTACTTC
TRBV2	TRBJ2-7	-	TRBD2	CASSGTSGSPRAYEQYF	TGTGCCAGCAGTGGGACTAGCGGGAGTCCTAGGGCCTACGAGCAGTACTTC
TRBV11-2	TRBJ2-3	-	TRBD2	CASSLLAGGPRDTQYF	TGTGCCAGCAGCCTACTAGCGGGAGGGCCACGGGATACGCAGTATTTT
TRBV6-5	TRBJ2-1	few	-	CASSYRTTTEQFF	TGTGCCAGCAGTTACCGCACGACAACCGAGCAGTTCTTC
TRBV4-2	TRBJ2-7	-	TRBD1	CASSPLTGVADEQYF	TGTGCCAGCAGCCCGTTAACAGGGGTGGCTGACGAGCAGTACTTC
TRBV29-1	TRBJ2-1	-	TRBD1	CSVETGAVDNEQFF	TGCAGCGTTGAGACAGGGGCGGTTGACAATGAGCAGTTCTTC
TRBV3-1/TRBV3-2	TRBJ1-5	-	-	CASSQDSVYSNQPQHF	TGTGCCAGCAGCCAAGATAGCGTTTACAGCAATCAGCCCCAGCATTTT
TRBV6-2/TRBV6-3	TRBJ1-1	-	TRBD1	CASSYQGAGNTEAFF	TGTGCCAGCAGTTATCAGGGGGCAGGGAACACTGAAGCTTTCTTT
TRBV2	TRBJ2-1	-	TRBD1	CASSPTGTGVYNEQFF	TGTGCCAGCAGTCCAACCGGGACAGGGGTCTACAATGAGCAGTTCTTC
TRBV18	TRBJ2-2	-	-	CASSRGTSRNTGELFF	TGTGCCAGCTCACGGGGCACTAGCAGGAACACCGGGGAGCTGTTTTTT
TRBV6-5	TRBJ1-2	-	-	CASSYIGLRNYGYTF	TGTGCCAGCAGTTACATAGGTCTCAGGAACTATGGCTACACCTTC
TRBV27	TRBJ2-5	-	TRBD1	CASSFGTGGLETQYF	TGTGCCAGCAGTTTCGGGACAGGGGGTTTAGAGACCCAGTACTTC
TRBV7-9	TRBJ2-7	-	-	CASGSTGSRVEQYF	TGTGCCAGCGGATCCACGGGGAGTAGGGTGGAGCAGTACTTC
TRBV9	TRBJ2-1	once	TRBD2	CASSVTSGSHAYNEQFF	TGTGCCAGCAGCGTCACTAGCGGGAGCCATGCCTACAATGAGCAGTTCTTC
TRBV4-3	TRBJ2-3	-	-	CASSQDPPGTGDRFLSTDTQYF	TGCGCCAGCAGCCAAGATCCCCCCGGTACCGGGGATAGGTTTCTTAGCACAGATACGCAGTATTTT
TRBV5-1	TRBJ2-1	-	TRBD2	CASSLDGSGRPQSNEQFF	TGCGCCAGCAGCTTGGATGGTAGCGGGAGGCCTCAGTCCAATGAGCAGTTCTTC
TRBV9	TRBJ2-3	-	TRBD2	CASGGGASDTQYF	TGTGCCAGTGGCGGGGGGGCGTCGGATACGCAGTATTTT
TRBV4-3	TRBJ2-1	once	TRBD2	CASSPALAGGGYNEQFF	TGCGCCAGCAGCCCCGCCCTAGCGGGAGGGGGTTACAATGAGCAGTTCTTC
TRBV4-3	TRBJ2-7	-	-	CASSQVGGTRGTYEQYF	TGCGCCAGCAGCCAAGTCGGCGGGACGCGGGGAACCTACGAGCAGTACTTC